The 23 T cell receptor beta chains presented below share a single source sample, sequenced in a study of T cells in Graves' hyperthyroidism and ophthalmopathy. From RNA transcripts, TCR beta CDR3 regions were amplified. With the HTBI primer set, the TCR CDR3 went through a first round of RT-PCR. In TCRdb, the multiplex PCR reads were re-called with MiXCR into one record per CDR3 protein. The table records under 450,000 distinct CDR3 sequences, less than 20% of them present only once. Specimen: blood. The receptor set was obtained from a woman between 18 and 29 years old with Graves' hyperthyroidism.

V usage is TRBV18 and J usage is TRBJ1-1; no firm D call. There are 14 residues in the CDR3. Germline lookup yields CDR1 KGHSH and CDR2 LQKENI. V lost 2 bases and J lost 1, with 8 bases in between. DNA for the CDR3: TGTGCCAGCTCACCATCTTTCACGAACACTGAAGCTTTCTTT. Its translation: CASSPSFTNTEAFF.

This clonotype occurred many times. The V gene is TRBV6-1, the J gene TRBJ1-2, with D tentatively TRBD1 (5 bases). V was clipped by 6 bases and J by 6 bases, with 17 bases between them. Per germline, CDR1 MNHNS and CDR2 SASEGT. The CDR3 extends over 14 amino acids. CDR3 protein: CASRPIRPTDGYTF. CDR3 bases: TGTGCCAGCAGGCCAATTCGACCGACAGATGGCTACACCTTC.

This clonotype was detected only a few times. The J gene is TRBJ2-2, the V gene TRBV7-9; 8 bases match TRBD2. V lost 0 bases, J lost 3 bases, and 6 bases stayed unmatched. This CDR3 comprises 17 residues. Germline V gene sequence: CDR1 SEHNR, CDR2 FQNEAQ (reference sequence). The CDR3 spells CASSLARGGEDTGELFF. The CDR3 DNA reads TGTGCCAGCAGCTTAGCCCGGGGGGGCGAGGACACCGGGGAGCTGTTTTTT.

The chain combines TRBV7-9 with TRBJ2-1, with 8 positions matching TRBD2. After removal of 5 bases from V and 6 bases from J, the junction contained 6 bases not matched to a gene. The CDR3 spans 14 residues. Germline CDR1 reads SEHNR; CDR2 reads FQNEAQ (reference sequence). This chain's CDR3 is CASSGAGGGNEQFF. As DNA, the CDR3 is TGTGCCAGCAGCGGGGCGGGGGGAGGCAATGAGCAGTTCTTC. The entire variable domain, with the rest obtained from reference TRBV7-9 and TRBJ2-1, is as follows: DTGVSQNPRHKITKRGQNVTFRCDPISEHNRLYWYRQTLGQGPEFLTYFQNEAQLEKSRLLSDRFSAERPKGSFSTLEIQRTEQGDSAMYLCASSGAGGGNEQFFGPGTRLTVL.

The rearrangement joins TRBV5-1 to TRBJ1-5, with TRBD1 matching 8 bases. Per germline, CDR1 SGHRS and CDR2 YFSETQ. This CDR3 is built from 16 residues. The J segment lost 10 bases and the V segment lost 5 bases, leaving 17 bases of the junction unmatched. CDR3 protein: CASSVGTGFWGGPQHF. The DNA for the CDR3 is TGCGCCAGCAGTGTCGGGACAGGTTTTTGGGGAGGACCCCAGCATTTT.

The sample holds many counts of this clonotype. Germline and junction disagree at one end, which may indicate a read error. The chain uses TRBV7-7 and TRBJ2-2; D gene ambiguous. Germline V lookup: CDR1 SSHAT, CDR2 FNYEAQ (reference sequence). CDR3 length equals 16 residues. The CDR3 DNA sequence: TGTGCTAGCAGCTTATACGGGCCCGCTGCCACCGGGGAGCTGTTTTTT. It specifies CASSLYGPAATGELFF.

In its sample, this clonotype was seen many times. The chain recombines TRBV7-9 with TRBJ2-3; TRBD1 agrees at 7 bases. J lost 2 bases, V lost 8 bases, and 7 bases had no gene match. The CDR3 is 14 residues long. The germline V gene has CDR1 SEHNR and CDR2 FQNEAQ (reference sequence). CDR3 nucleotides: TGTGCCAGCGGTTCGAGGGGGCCCACAGATACGCAGTATTTT. Translation: CASGSRGPTDTQYF. Full variable domain (outside the CDR3, taken from reference TRBV7-9 and TRBJ2-3): DTGVSQNPRHKITKRGQNVTFRCDPISEHNRLYWYRQTLGQGPEFLTYFQNEAQLEKSRLLSDRFSAERPKGSFSTLEIQRTEQGDSAMYLCASGSRGPTDTQYFGPGTRLTVL.

With respect to this clonotype: A read error may account for a junction end that differs from germline. V gene TRBV5-1 combines with J gene TRBJ2-7; 13 bases line up with TRBD2. Germline assignment: CDR1 SGHRS and CDR2 YFSETQ. The CDR3 has 17 amino acids. DNA of the CDR3: TGTGCCAGCAGTCCGGGACTAGCGGGGCAAGGGTCCTACGAGCAGTACTTC. Translating gives CASSPGLAGQGSYEQYF.

This clonotype was counted ten times or more. The chain carries TRBV9 and TRBJ2-7; D possibly corresponds to TRBD1 (6 bases). From germline, CDR1 is SGDLS and CDR2 YYNGEE. This CDR3 region has 15 residues. V lost 2 bases to trimming and J lost 5 bases, with 17 bases between them. The CDR3 spells CASSVWTVGIDEQYF. In DNA, the CDR3 is TGTGCCAGCAGCGTGTGGACAGTAGGAATAGACGAGCAGTACTTC.

This clonotype turned up a few times. The rearrangement uses TRBV9 and TRBJ1-4; D gene unclear. Germline CDR1 reads SGDLS; CDR2 reads YYNGEE. Trimming shortened V by 0 bases and J by 0 bases, and 3 bases separated the two germline ends. The CDR3 has 14 residues. DNA for the CDR3: TGTGCCAGCAGCGTAGGGGCAACTAATGAAAAACTGTTTTTT. Its translation is CASSVGATNEKLFF.

This clonotype was seen at least ten times. V usage is TRBV28 and J usage is TRBJ2-5, with D possibly being TRBD2 (5 bases). V shed 3 bases and J shed 7 bases, with 18 bases lying between them. Germline V CDR1 and CDR2: MDHEN, SYDVKM. CDR3 length: 15 residues. The CDR3 protein is CASSFRGRAEGTQYF. CDR3 DNA sequence: TGTGCCAGCAGTTTCCGGGGAAGAGCAGAAGGGACCCAGTACTTC.

This clonotype has a count of ten or more. The gene calls are TRBV6-2 or TRBV6-3 and TRBJ2-7; TRBD1 matches at 9 bases. The V segment lost 6 bases and the J segment 3 bases; nucleotides outside the gene matches: 9. Germline V CDR1 and CDR2: MNHEY, SVGEGT. This CDR3 region has 15 residues. The CDR3 DNA follows: TGTGCCAGCAGCTTAGAACCGACAGGGGGCTACGAGCAGTACTTC. Its protein product is CASSLEPTGGYEQYF.

This clonotype occurred a few times. The V call is TRBV6-2 or TRBV6-3, the J call TRBJ1-4, with D possibly being TRBD1 (5 bases). Germline V gene sequence: CDR1 MNHEY, CDR2 SVGEGT. Trimming pared 9 bases from V and 5 bases from J, leaving 16 bases between. This CDR3 is built from 14 residues. The CDR3 is CASNRGGINEKLFF. CDR3 coding DNA: TGTGCCAGTAATCGTGGGGGGATAAATGAAAAACTGTTTTTT.

This clonotype was counted at least ten times. The CDR3 DNA is TGTGCCAGCCGAGTTCCGGGACAGGGCGACTTCTACGAGCAGTACTTC. It codes for CASRVPGQGDFYEQYF. The chain combines TRBV2 with TRBJ2-7, with 9 bases lining up with TRBD1. The CDR3 is made up of 16 amino acids. The germline V gene encodes CDR1 SNHLY and CDR2 FYNNEI. V lost 8 bases to trimming and J lost 3 bases; unmatched junction nucleotides: 14.

The chain is built from TRBV27 and TRBJ1-2; D is undetermined. CDR1 is MNHEY and CDR2 is SMNVEV in the germline V gene (reference sequence). Trimming removed 8 bases at V and 5 bases at J, with 15 bases between. CDR3 length: 13 residues. The CDR3 spells CASGLTGKYGYTF. The CDR3 DNA follows: TGTGCCAGCGGTCTAACCGGGAAGTATGGCTACACCTTC.

This clonotype was counted many times. V and J are TRBV20-1 and TRBJ1-1, with D possibly TRBD1 on 5 matching bases. This CDR3 is 12 amino acids long. Looked up from germline, CDR1 is DFQATT and CDR2 is SNEGSKA (reference sequence). Deletions cut 6 bases from V and 11 bases from J, with 19 bases between. The CDR3 is CSANSQGRWAFF. CDR3 DNA: TGCAGTGCAAACAGCCAGGGACGGTGGGCTTTCTTT.

The genes are TRBV11-2 and TRBJ2-7; D possibly corresponds to TRBD1 (5 bases). V lost 0 bases and J lost 4, with 10 bases in between. The CDR3 covers 14 residues. CDR1 and CDR2 from the germline V gene are SGHAT and FQNNGV. The CDR3 here is CASSLEQGLYEQYF. CDR3 DNA: TGTGCCAGCAGCTTAGAGCAGGGATTATACGAGCAGTACTTC.

At least ten counts were recorded for this clonotype. The chain employs TRBV12-5 and TRBJ2-1; 7 bases map to TRBD2. There are 15 residues in the CDR3. V shed 1 base and J 2 bases; nucleotides not matched to a gene: 2. Germline-derived CDR1 and CDR2 are LGHNT and FRNRAP. CDR3 sequence reads: CASGLGGSPYNEQFF. The CDR3 DNA reads TGTGCTAGTGGTTTGGGCGGGAGTCCCTACAATGAGCAGTTCTTC.

The J gene is TRBJ2-2, the V gene TRBV15, with a weak D call TRBD2 (6 bases). Per germline, CDR1 LNHNV and CDR2 YYDKDF (reference sequence). Trimming shortened V by 5 bases and J by 6 bases, and 10 bases separated the two germline ends. The CDR3 is 13 residues long. For the CDR3, the DNA is TGTGCCACCAGCGGAGGGAAATCCGGGGAGCTGTTTTTT. It specifies CATSGGKSGELFF.

This clonotype occurred many times. The chain recombines TRBV2 with TRBJ2-7; D unclear. Deletions cut 3 bases from V and 4 bases from J, with 4 bases between. In germline, CDR1 is SNHLY, CDR2 FYNNEI. This CDR3 spans 11 amino acids. The CDR3 protein is CASSDRYEQYF. In nucleotides, the CDR3 is TGTGCCAGCAGTGACAGGTACGAGCAGTACTTC.

In its sample, this clonotype was seen many times. This rearrangement joins TRBV18 to TRBJ1-2, with D unclear. Germline CDR1 is KGHSH and CDR2 is LQKENI. Trimming took 5 bases from V and 4 from J, leaving 11 bases between them. The CDR3 runs 13 residues. CDR3 region: CASSAGDGYGYTF. In DNA form, the CDR3 reads TGTGCCAGCTCAGCTGGGGATGGCTATGGCTACACCTTC.

This clonotype has just a few counts. This chain connects TRBV9 to TRBJ2-1; no clear D gene. The germline CDR1 and CDR2 sequences are SGDLS and YYNGEE. CDR3 size: 14 residues. Trimming cost V 1 base and J 6 bases, with 11 bases left between them. The CDR3 reads CASSVPDMVNEQFF. DNA for the CDR3: TGTGCCAGCAGCGTACCTGACATGGTCAATGAGCAGTTCTTC.

At least ten counts were recorded for this clonotype. This chain uses TRBV29-1 with TRBJ2-7, with TRBD2 matching 15 bases. Germline V lookup: CDR1 SQVTM, CDR2 ANQGSEA. This CDR3 comprises 15 residues. V gave up 4 bases and J gave up 1 base; unmatched junction bases: 2. CDR3 sequence (DNA): TGCAGCGTTGGTGGGACTAGCGGGAGGTCCTACGAGCAGTACTTC. Amino acid sequence: CSVGGTSGRSYEQYF.